A selection of T cell receptor beta chains follows, all from one sample in a study of a mutant IDH1 vaccine in newly diagnosed glioma. The antigens of these receptors remain unknown. The protocol was immunoSEQ multiplex PCR, while the TCRdb copy is restricted to in-frame clones and leaves out a portion. The sample holds around 28,000 clones, 80% to 85% seen once. This specimen consisted of PBMCs, obtained from a glioma patient whose treatment included an IDH1 peptide vaccine. The receptors were sampled from a woman under 40 with glioma. Each CDR3 is given with its conserved first and last residue. D genes are given only for firm matches. The size of a clone is reported for some rows only, either as once, few or many, or as a class for expanded clones.

NA	TRBV2	few	TRBJ1-1	TGTGCCAGCAGCGTAAGAAATGAAGCTTTCTTT	CASSVRNEAFF
TRBD1	TRBV7-3	NA	TRBJ1-2	TGTGCCAGCAGCCTCACAGGGGGGAATGGCTACACCTTC	CASSLTGGNGYTF
NA	TRBV15	NA	TRBJ1-3	TGTGCCACCAGCCCAGGGGATCCAAACTCTGGAAACACCATATATTTT	CATSPGDPNSGNTIYF
TRBD1	TRBV4-1	once	TRBJ1-5	TGCGCCAGCAGCCAAGACCGGGACAGGGGAGAGGTAGGTTTTCGGCCCCAGCATTTT	CASSQDRDRGEVGFRPQHF
NA	TRBV5-4	NA	TRBJ1-3	TGTGCCAGCAGCCCTGGGACCTCTGCGCCTGGAAACACCATATATTTT	CASSPGTSAPGNTIYF
NA	TRBV25-1	NA	TRBJ1-1	TGTGCCAGCAGTGAAGACAGCTTAAGTGAAGCTTTCTTT	CASSEDSLSEAFF
NA	TRBV14	few	TRBJ2-2	TGTGCCAGCAGCCCGGGACGGAACACCGGGGAGCTGTTTTTT	CASSPGRNTGELFF
TRBD1	TRBV18	NA	TRBJ1-5	TGTGCCAGCTCACCAACCGGAGGCTCGACAGGGGGTAGCAATCAGCCCCAGCATTTT	CASSPTGGSTGGSNQPQHF
NA	TRBV6-1	NA	TRBJ1-5	TGTGCCAGCAGTGAGATGATGTACAATCAGCCCCAGCATTTT	CASSEMMYNQPQHF
NA	TRBV9	NA	TRBJ2-7	TGTGCCAGCAGCCCCCCGGGACACCACTACGAGCAGTACTTC	CASSPPGHHYEQYF
TRBD1	TRBV7-9	NA	TRBJ1-1	TGTGCCAGCAGCGCCCAACAGGGGACTGAAGCTTTCTTT	CASSAQQGTEAFF
NA	TRBV6-5	NA	TRBJ1-1	TGTGCCAGCAGTTATATGGAAAGTCCTCGAGGCACTGAAGCTTTCTTT	CASSYMESPRGTEAFF
NA	TRBV6-5	few	TRBJ1-1	TGTGCCAGCAGTTTTCAGCCGCTCGGATTTGGCACTGAAGCTTTCTTT	CASSFQPLGFGTEAFF
NA	TRBV5-4	few	TRBJ2-5	TGTGCCAGCAGCCCCGATAGGGCCGTGGGGAAGACCCAGTACTTC	CASSPDRAVGKTQYF
NA	TRBV2	once	TRBJ1-5	TGTGCCAGCAGTGGGGGTGCCTACAATCAGCCCCAGCATTTT	CASSGGAYNQPQHF
NA	TRBV30	NA	TRBJ1-2	TGTGCCTGGAGTGTATGGGGGGTGGGAAACAGAGGCTACACCTTC	CAWSVWGVGNRGYTF
NA	TRBV25-1	NA	TRBJ1-2	TGTGCCAGCAGTGATACTGACCCGGGGAGGAATGGCTACACCTTC	CASSDTDPGRNGYTF
TRBD2	TRBV5-6	NA	TRBJ2-5	TGTGCCAGCAGACCTCAGACTAGCGTTCAAGAGACCCAGTACTTC	CASRPQTSVQETQYF
NA	TRBV5-4	NA	TRBJ1-1	TGTGCCAGCAGCTTATACGAGGGTGGGAACACTGAAGCTTTCTTT	CASSLYEGGNTEAFF
NA	TRBV7-9	NA	TRBJ2-1	TGTGCCAGCAGCTTAGTGGGTGTTCCACCAGGGAATGAGCAGTTCTTC	CASSLVGVPPGNEQFF
NA	TRBV7-8	NA	TRBJ1-1	TGTGCCAGCAGGTTGACAGGAGGGGGTACTAACACTGAAGCTTTCTTT	CASRLTGGGTNTEAFF
NA	TRBV19	NA	TRBJ1-6	TGTGCCAGTAGTCCCCCAGGGACGTCACCCCTCCACTTT	CASSPPGTSPLHF
NA	TRBV9	NA	TRBJ2-7	TGTGCCAGCAGCGTAATCGGGGGCTACGAGCAGTACTTC	CASSVIGGYEQYF
TRBD1	TRBV5-1	NA	TRBJ2-2	TGCGCCAGCAGCGAACAGGGGATCGTTGACACCGGGGAGCTGTTTTTT	CASSEQGIVDTGELFF
TRBD1	TRBV7-2	NA	TRBJ1-3	TGTGCCAGCAGCCCGAGGGGGCCTCTAGGTGGAAACACCATATATTTT	CASSPRGPLGGNTIYF
NA	TRBV5-1	few	TRBJ2-7	TGCGCCAGCAGCTTGGGGGGGGCTGAGTCGTACGAGCAGTACTTC	CASSLGGAESYEQYF
NA	TRBV18	NA	TRBJ2-5	TGTGCCAGCTCACCCCCCATGAGGGAGACCCAGTACTTC	CASSPPMRETQYF
TRBD1	TRBV5-1	NA	TRBJ1-4	TGCGCCAGCAGCCCGGGACAGCTCAACGGGGAAAAACTGTTTTTT	CASSPGQLNGEKLFF
NA	TRBV27	few	TRBJ1-1	TGTGCCAGCCAAGGGGCGTGGACTGAAGCTTTCTTT	CASQGAWTEAFF
TRBD1	TRBV29-1	NA	TRBJ1-2	TGCAGCGTGGATCCCGGGACAGGGAAAGATGGCTACACCTTC	CSVDPGTGKDGYTF
NA	TRBV6-6	NA	TRBJ1-4	TGTGCCAGCAGTTACTCGATGGGGGCTGAGGAAAAACTGTTTTTT	CASSYSMGAEEKLFF
TRBD2	TRBV5-1	once	TRBJ2-5	TGCGCCAGCAGTCCGGGACTAGCGGGGCTGCAAGAGACCCAGTACTTC	CASSPGLAGLQETQYF
NA	TRBV5-1	NA	TRBJ2-5	TGCGCCAGCAGCCGAAGGACAGAAGAGACCCAGTACTTC	CASSRRTEETQYF
NA	TRBV2	NA	TRBJ1-1	TGTGCCAGCAGTGCCCCCAGCTTGAACACTGAAGCTTTCTTT	CASSAPSLNTEAFF
TRBD1	TRBV5-6	NA	TRBJ1-5	TGTGCCAGCAGTCGGGACAGGGGGAATTTGCCCCAGCATTTT	CASSRDRGNLPQHF
TRBD1	TRBV5-1	once	TRBJ1-1	TGCGCCAGCAGCCCCAATACAGGGGTAACTGAAGCTTTCTTT	CASSPNTGVTEAFF
NA	TRBV7-4	NA	TRBJ1-4	TGTGCCAGCAGACCACAGAAGGGCAACCGGGGGGAAAAACTGTTTTTT	CASRPQKGNRGEKLFF
NA	TRBV14	once	TRBJ1-6	TGTGCCAGCAGCCCTCGCACAAATTCACCCCTCCACTTT	CASSPRTNSPLHF
TRBD2	TRBV29-1	NA	TRBJ2-1	TGCAGCGCCTCCGGGGGGGCTATGAAAGACAATGAGCAGTTCTTC	CSASGGAMKDNEQFF
NA	TRBV9	NA	TRBJ2-2	TGTGCCAGCAGCGTAGCTACTAAGACCGGGGAGCTGTTTTTT	CASSVATKTGELFF
TRBD1	TRBV29-1	NA	TRBJ1-2	TGCAGCGTTGTGGGGGCCAGGGGGGCCGAGTATGGCTACACCTTC	CSVVGARGAEYGYTF
NA	TRBV30	NA	TRBJ1-3	TGTGCCTGGAGTCGGCCACTAAACACCATATATTTT	CAWSRPLNTIYF
NA	TRBV5-5	NA	TRBJ2-2	TGTGCCAGCAGCTTGGGTTACGGGGGATCGGAGCTGTTTTTT	CASSLGYGGSELFF